The 23 T cell receptor beta chains reported below all come from one sample, sequenced in a study of monozygotic twins with inflammatory bowel disease. From its re-call of the 5' RACE reads, TCRdb lists each CDR3 protein once, without DNA. In all, the sample yields hundreds of thousands of distinct CDR3 sequences. Sequencing was carried out using blood. These receptor sequences come from a human donor with ulcerative colitis or Crohn's disease, or a healthy co-twin of an affected twin (not recorded which).

J is TRBJ2-6 and V is TRBV4-1; no DNA is available, so the TRBD1 call from TCRdb remains unchecked. Germline V gives CDR1 MGHRA, CDR2 YSYEKL. The CDR3 loop spans 16 amino acids. The CDR3 region is CASSQFRDTGANVLTF.

The chain recombines TRBV7-8 with TRBJ2-7; the D call of TRBD1 rests on TCRdb alone, since no DNA is present to check it. This CDR3 has 18 residues. Germline V gene sequence: CDR1 SGHVS, CDR2 FQNEAQ. CDR3 amino acids: CASSWHPSGTGVSYEQYF.

The genes are TRBV5-1 and TRBJ2-7. The CDR3 has 16 residues. Germline V CDR1 and CDR2: SGHRS, YFSETQ. The CDR3 spells CASSLATVSASYEQYF.

The chain combines TRBV14 with TRBJ1-1; TCRdb calls TRBD1, which cannot be checked without DNA. The CDR3 totals 13 residues. The germline V gene encodes CDR1 SGHDN and CDR2 FVKESK. CDR3 region: CASSKDRRAEAFF.

V is TRBV6-2 or TRBV6-3 and J is TRBJ2-1; with no DNA, the TCRdb D assignment of TRBD1 cannot be verified. The germline V gene has CDR1 MNHEY and CDR2 SVGEGT. CDR3 length: 17 amino acids. The CDR3: CASSFTPQGYSYNEQFF.

The CDR3 region is CASCAWSGNSYEQYF. The rearrangement joins TRBV18 to TRBJ2-7; TCRdb's D call, TRBD1, is unchecked because there is no DNA. Germline V gene lookup returns CDR1 KGHSH and CDR2 LQKENI. The CDR3 runs 15 residues.

This CDR3 is CASSYSGPNQPQHF. This chain links TRBV6-5 with TRBJ1-5. This CDR3 has 14 amino acids. Germline CDR1 reads MNHEY; CDR2 reads SVGAGI.

The chain recombines TRBV27 with TRBJ1-5; the TCRdb call, TRBD1, lacks DNA for checking. The length of the CDR3 is 15 residues. Germline CDR1 reads MNHEY; CDR2 reads SMNVEV (reference sequence). The CDR3 loop reads CASSLQGSRNQPQHF.

CDR3 loop: CASSPNEATEAFF. The gene calls are TRBV6-5 and TRBJ1-1. In germline, CDR1 is MNHEY, CDR2 SVGAGI. CDR3 length equals 13 residues.

The chain is built from TRBV7-3 and TRBJ2-5; there is no DNA to check the TCRdb D call of TRBD1. Germline V gene data show CDR1 as SGHTA and CDR2 as FQGTGA. The CDR3 runs 14 residues. CDR3 sequence: CASSLMGGGETQYF.

V usage is TRBV7-9 and J usage is TRBJ2-5; lacking DNA, the TRBD2 call made by TCRdb goes unchecked. The germline CDR1 and CDR2 sequences are SEHNR and FQNEAQ (reference sequence). This CDR3 has 15 residues. CDR3 in amino acids: CASSSTGTSEETQYF. Together with reference TRBV7-9 and TRBJ2-5, the CDR3 gives the full variable domain: DTGVSQNPRHKITKRGQNVTFRCDPISEHNRLYWYRQTLGQGPEFLTYFQNEAQLEKSRLLSDRFSAERPKGSFSTLEIQRTEQGDSAMYLCASSSTGTSEETQYFGPGTRLLVL.

The J gene is TRBJ1-1, the V gene TRBV20-1; the TRBD1 assignment by TCRdb is unverifiable without DNA. The CDR3 contains 14 residues. CDR1 DFQATT and CDR2 SNEGSKA come from the germline V gene (reference sequence). The CDR3 reads CSARDHRGSTEAFF.

CDR3: CASSKRCFEEAYEQYF. This chain links TRBV21-1 with TRBJ2-7. TRBV21-1 constitutes a pseudogene. The CDR3 spans 16 residues.

The chain combines TRBV27 with TRBJ1-2; TCRdb's D call, TRBD1, is unchecked because there is no DNA. The CDR3 totals 15 residues. The germline V gene has CDR1 MNHEY and CDR2 SMNVEV (reference sequence). CDR3 loop: CASSSIGQGAEGYTF.

The V call is TRBV12-3 or TRBV12-4, the J call TRBJ1-2. There are 14 residues in the CDR3. CDR3 protein: CASSSQLLGRGYTF.

This rearrangement joins TRBV4-1 to TRBJ2-1; TCRdb picks TRBD1, but there is no DNA to check that call. Per the germline V gene, CDR1 is MGHRA and CDR2 is YSYEKL. The CDR3 extends over 14 amino acids. This CDR3 is CASSRGQGANEQFF.

The rearrangement joins TRBV24-1 to TRBJ2-3. The CDR3 totals 11 residues. Per germline, CDR1 KGHDR and CDR2 SFDVKD. CDR3 sequence: CATSGADTQYF.

The rearrangement uses TRBV5-6 and TRBJ2-2; the TCRdb call, TRBD2, lacks DNA for checking. Per germline, CDR1 SGHDT and CDR2 YYEEEE. CDR3 length: 19 residues. The CDR3 protein is CASSHYWRDEAREPGELFF. The full variable domain, completed using reference TRBV5-6 and TRBJ2-2, is DAGVTQSPTHLIKTRGQQVTLRCSPKSGHDTVSWYQQALGQGPQFIFQYYEEEERQRGNFPDRFSGHQFPNYSSELNVNALLLGDSALYLCASSHYWRDEAREPGELFFGEGSRLTVL.

The gene calls are TRBV24-1 and TRBJ2-5; with no DNA, the TCRdb D assignment of TRBD1 cannot be verified. The CDR3 consists of 14 residues. Per germline, CDR1 KGHDR and CDR2 SFDVKD. CDR3 sequence: CATSEGTPVETQYF.

This chain's CDR3 is CASSPAPGGGGYNEQFF. The chain uses TRBV7-3 and TRBJ2-1; the D call of TRBD1 rests on TCRdb alone, since no DNA is present to check it. The CDR3 has 17 residues. Per germline, CDR1 SGHTA and CDR2 FQGTGA.

The chain links TRBV14 to TRBJ1-1. The CDR3 extends over 14 amino acids. Looked up from germline, CDR1 is SGHDN and CDR2 is FVKESK. The CDR3 reads CASSQARERTEAFF.

The chain couples TRBV6-5 to TRBJ1-2. There are 12 residues in the CDR3. Germline CDR1 reads MNHEY; CDR2 reads SVGAGI. The CDR3 region is CASRSRRDGYTF.

The CDR3 sequence is CASSSLVGVHEQYF. V gene TRBV6-2 or TRBV6-3 combines with J gene TRBJ2-7. The CDR3 contains 14 residues. Germline assignment: CDR1 MNHEY and CDR2 SVGEGT.